A selection of T cell receptor beta chains follows, all from one sample in a study of T cell changes during pregnancy in multiple sclerosis. Sequencing was performed with immunoSEQ multiplex PCR; in TCRdb, only in-frame clones are kept and a portion is missing. The table shows under 80,000 clones, with less than 95% occurring only once. The sequencing here drew on peripheral blood, taken in the third trimester of pregnancy. The origin of the receptors is a female donor with multiple sclerosis, enrolled in a pregnancy study. Each CDR3 is given with its conserved first and last residue. Each record gives: V gene, CDR3 protein.

TRBV6-4,CASSGTGGLYGYTF
TRBV5-6,CASSLRVTSGASTDTQYF
TRBV5-1,CASSLARLAGFDTQYF
TRBV6-1,CASSLTGNQPQHF
TRBV6-1,CASRRPGQLNSPLHF
TRBV7-2,CASRPESLRGVTEAFF
TRBV19,CATSGVNEQFF
TRBV5-1,CASSLQRSNTGELFF
TRBV4-3,CASSQADRGLGGYTF
TRBV15,CATGIKGVGNTIYF
TRBV11-2,CATSNRLAYEQYF
TRBV10-1,CASSDRGRATEAFF
TRBV5-6,CASSLNRGAGYTF
TRBV9,CASSARFSGNTIYF
TRBV28,CASREPRQGRGQPQHF
TRBV5-1,CASTRIGQGVSPLHF
TRBV7-9,CASSLQGNQPQHF
TRBV9,CANSPPYTEAFF
TRBV4-2,CASSQEQGAANTGELFF
TRBV18,CASSPSTGYGNTIYF
TRBV5-1,CASSLGPRGSYEQYF
TRBV6-5,CASSSNNEQFF
TRBV19,CASSPGTYGYTF
TRBV4-1,CASSVVGGETQYF
TRBV2,CASRAQGAGGEKLFF